This is a list of T cell receptor beta chains from one sample in a study of blood T cells in healthy people across ages. A single record per CDR3 protein comes from TCRdb applying MiXCR to the 5' RACE reads. The table shows under 1,000,000 distinct CDR3 sequences, with 46% occurring only once. The specimen was blood. Receptors were obtained from a man aged 80 or over in good health. Both conserved end residues are part of each CDR3. The order of the fields is D gene, V gene, J gene, clone size, CDR3 protein, CDR3 DNA. The D gene is left open where the match is weak. Only some rows state a clone size, as once, few, many or a class for expanded clones.

d_gene: TRBD1; v_gene: TRBV20-1; j_gene: TRBJ1-4; abundance: -; CDR3aa: CSAIAGTGEKLFF; CDR3nt: TGCAGTGCTATAGCTGGGACAGGGGAAAAACTGTTTTTT
d_gene: -; v_gene: TRBV19; j_gene: TRBJ2-7; abundance: few; CDR3aa: CASSLGTYNEQYF; CDR3nt: TGTGCCAGTAGTCTGGGCACCTACAATGAGCAGTACTTC
d_gene: -; v_gene: TRBV7-9; j_gene: TRBJ2-6; abundance: many; CDR3aa: CASSPNPGQNSGANVLTF; CDR3nt: TGTGCCAGCAGCCCGAATCCCGGACAGAACTCTGGGGCCAACGTCCTGACTTTC
d_gene: -; v_gene: TRBV12-3/TRBV12-4; j_gene: TRBJ1-1; abundance: few; CDR3aa: CASSPWGRTEAFF; CDR3nt: TGTGCCAGCAGTCCCTGGGGTAGGACTGAAGCTTTCTTT
d_gene: -; v_gene: TRBV12-3/TRBV12-4; j_gene: TRBJ2-1; abundance: many; CDR3aa: CASSLYRQQQFF; CDR3nt: TGTGCCAGCAGCCTTTATAGACAACAGCAGTTCTTC
d_gene: -; v_gene: TRBV6-2/TRBV6-3; j_gene: TRBJ1-2; abundance: -; CDR3aa: CASSKTGDYGYTF; CDR3nt: TGTGCCAGCAGCAAGACCGGGGACTATGGCTACACCTTC
d_gene: TRBD1; v_gene: TRBV29-1; j_gene: TRBJ2-4; abundance: many; CDR3aa: CSAGTGGNVNIQYF; CDR3nt: TGCAGCGCTGGGACAGGCGGTAACGTTAACATTCAGTACTTC
d_gene: TRBD2; v_gene: TRBV9; j_gene: TRBJ2-1; abundance: few; CDR3aa: CASSLSASGSGGEQFF; CDR3nt: TGTGCCAGCAGCTTATCAGCCAGCGGGAGTGGAGGTGAGCAGTTCTTC
d_gene: -; v_gene: TRBV12-3/TRBV12-4; j_gene: TRBJ1-1; abundance: -; CDR3aa: CASTRNRATEAFF; CDR3nt: TGTGCCAGCACCCGTAACAGGGCCACTGAAGCTTTCTTT
d_gene: TRBD2; v_gene: TRBV28; j_gene: TRBJ2-5; abundance: -; CDR3aa: CAGSTRAGEVQETQYF; CDR3nt: TGTGCCGGCAGTACTAGAGCGGGAGAGGTCCAAGAGACCCAGTACTTC
d_gene: -; v_gene: TRBV3-1; j_gene: TRBJ2-5; abundance: -; CDR3aa: CASSQVLLPSLRQETQYF; CDR3nt: TGTGCCAGCAGCCAAGTCCTTCTTCCGTCCTTAAGACAAGAGACCCAGTACTTC
d_gene: -; v_gene: TRBV6-2/TRBV6-3; j_gene: TRBJ2-1; abundance: -; CDR3aa: CASSYKVAVAENEQFF; CDR3nt: TGTGCCAGCAGCTATAAGGTAGCGGTAGCGGAGAATGAGCAGTTCTTC
d_gene: -; v_gene: TRBV5-1; j_gene: TRBJ2-1; abundance: many; CDR3aa: CASSFGPGDNNEQFF; CDR3nt: TGCGCCAGCAGCTTCGGACCCGGCGATAACAATGAGCAGTTCTTC
d_gene: TRBD2; v_gene: TRBV7-2; j_gene: TRBJ2-7; abundance: -; CDR3aa: CASNSPGLSYNEQYF; CDR3nt: TGTGCCAGCAACTCGCCGGGACTATCCTACAATGAGCAGTACTTC
d_gene: -; v_gene: TRBV5-1; j_gene: TRBJ1-2; abundance: -; CDR3aa: CASSVAEGTGYTF; CDR3nt: TGCGCCAGCAGCGTGGCCGAGGGGACGGGCTACACCTTC
d_gene: -; v_gene: TRBV4-1; j_gene: TRBJ1-5; abundance: -; CDR3aa: CASSQVLTGNQPQHF; CDR3nt: TGCGCCAGCAGCCAAGTGCTGACCGGGAATCAGCCCCAGCATTTT
d_gene: -; v_gene: TRBV20-1; j_gene: TRBJ2-1; abundance: few; CDR3aa: CSARTGRGDNEQFF; CDR3nt: TGCAGTGCCCGGACGGGGCGGGGCGACAATGAGCAGTTCTTC
d_gene: TRBD2; v_gene: TRBV2; j_gene: TRBJ2-1; abundance: -; CDR3aa: CASMGTRPNEQFF; CDR3nt: TGTGCCAGCATGGGGACTAGACCCAATGAGCAGTTCTTC